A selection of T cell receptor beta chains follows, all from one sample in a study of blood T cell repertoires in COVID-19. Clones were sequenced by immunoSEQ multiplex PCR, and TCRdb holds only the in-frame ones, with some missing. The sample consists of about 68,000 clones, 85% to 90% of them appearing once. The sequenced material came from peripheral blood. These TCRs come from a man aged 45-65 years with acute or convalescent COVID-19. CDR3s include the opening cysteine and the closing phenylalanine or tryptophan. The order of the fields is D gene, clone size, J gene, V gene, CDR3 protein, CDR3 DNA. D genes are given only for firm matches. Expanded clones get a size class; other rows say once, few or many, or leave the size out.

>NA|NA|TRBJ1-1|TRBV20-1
CSGYTGMEAFF
TGCAGTGGTTACACAGGGATGGAAGCTTTCTTT
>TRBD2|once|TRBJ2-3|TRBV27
CASSITLTSGTDTQYF
TGTGCCAGCAGTATAACCTTGACTAGCGGCACAGATACGCAGTATTTT
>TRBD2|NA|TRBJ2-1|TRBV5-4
CASSLVGGGAQGEQFF
TGTGCCAGCAGCTTGGTTGGCGGGGGGGCCCAGGGTGAGCAGTTCTTC
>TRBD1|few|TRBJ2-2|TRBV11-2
CASSWTGNTGELFF
TGTGCCAGCAGCTGGACAGGGAACACCGGGGAGCTGTTTTTT
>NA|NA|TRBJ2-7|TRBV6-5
CASSSGLTFYEQYF
TGTGCCAGCAGTTCTGGACTGACTTTCTACGAGCAGTACTTC
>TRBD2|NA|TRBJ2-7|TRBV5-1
CASSLAASGTYEQYF
TGCGCCAGCAGCTTGGCGGCTAGCGGAACCTACGAGCAGTACTTC
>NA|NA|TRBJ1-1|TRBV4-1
CASSQVEQVRGTEAFF
TGCGCCAGCAGCCAAGTTGAACAGGTACGTGGGACTGAAGCTTTCTTT
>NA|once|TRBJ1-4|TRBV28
CASSLDKRRSEKLFF
TGTGCCAGCAGTTTAGACAAAAGGAGGAGTGAAAAACTGTTTTTT
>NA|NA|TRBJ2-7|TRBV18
CASSPENYYEQYF
TGTGCCAGCTCACCAGAGAATTACTACGAGCAGTACTTC
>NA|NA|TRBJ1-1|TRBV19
CASSPTVESTEAFF
TGTGCCAGTAGTCCAACAGTAGAAAGTACTGAAGCTTTCTTT
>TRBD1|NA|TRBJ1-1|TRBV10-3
CAISPGQGARRAFF
TGTGCCATCAGCCCGGGACAGGGGGCGAGGAGGGCTTTCTTT